Shown below are 13 T cell receptor beta chains from a single sample sequenced in a study of blood T cell repertoires in COVID-19. Some clones are missing from TCRdb's copy, which holds only in-frame ones; the method was immunoSEQ multiplex PCR. The sample carries fewer than 200,000 clones, about 88% recorded once. Sequenced sample: PBMCs or T cells enriched from blood (not recorded which). Receptor source: a woman aged 40-49 years in a cohort exposed to, infected with or recovered from COVID-19 (not recorded which).

The rearrangement links TRBV7-4 to TRBJ1-5, with a possible D match to TRBD1 (5 bases). The CDR3 spans 16 residues. Germline CDR1 SGHVT, CDR2 SQSDAQ. The germline V and J ends were trimmed by 6 bases and 11 bases, with 26 bases remaining between them. The CDR3, as DNA: TGTGCCAGCAGAGTATGCGGGACGCCCCACCGTAGGACCCAGCATTTT. Translated, it gives CASRVCGTPHRRTQHF.

The chain employs TRBV11-3 and TRBJ2-7; D gene unclear. CDR3 length: 15 amino acids. V dropped 1 base and J dropped 6 bases, with 16 bases sitting between them. Per germline, CDR1 SGHNT and CDR2 YENEEA. The CDR3 reads CASSLVKRFVSEQYF. CDR3 bases: TGTGCCAGCAGCTTAGTAAAGAGGTTTGTATCCGAGCAGTACTTC.

V is TRBV7-9 and J is TRBJ1-2, with D perhaps TRBD1 (5 bases). CDR1 and CDR2 (germline): SEHNR, FQNEAQ (reference sequence). V dropped 1 base and J dropped 7 bases, with 19 bases sitting between them. The CDR3 has 16 amino acids. The CDR3 protein is CASSLVARQGGAGYTF. CDR3 coding DNA: TGTGCCAGCAGCTTAGTCGCCCGGCAGGGCGGCGCTGGCTACACCTTC.

A remark on this clone: Sequence at one end of the junction differs from germline and may be a read error. The chain joins TRBV27 to TRBJ1-1; a weak D match, TRBD1 (5 bases). The CDR3 totals 14 residues. Germline V gene lookup returns CDR1 MNHEY and CDR2 SMNVEV (reference sequence). The CDR3 DNA sequence: TGTGCCAGCAGTTTAACCAGGGTGAAGACTGAAGCTTTCTTT. It translates to CASSLTRVKTEAFF.

The V call is TRBV5-1, the J call TRBJ2-7; possibly TRBD1 for D (8 bases). Trimming stripped 1 base from V and 5 bases from J, with 13 bases between. The CDR3 is 14 amino acids. CDR1 SGHRS and CDR2 YFSETQ come from the germline V gene. CDR3 protein: CASSLQGAGDEQYF. CDR3 DNA: TGCGCCAGCAGCTTGCAGGGGGCGGGGGACGAGCAGTACTTC.

The V and J genes are TRBV2 and TRBJ1-6; TRBD1 matches at 10 bases. This CDR3 has 13 amino acids. The V segment lost 11 bases and the J segment 9 bases; nucleotides outside the gene matches: 7. Germline V lookup: CDR1 SNHLY, CDR2 FYNNEI. As DNA, the CDR3 is TGTGCCGCCAGAGGACAGGGGGGTTCACCCCTCCACTTT. As protein: CAARGQGGSPLHF.

The gene calls are TRBV10-1 and TRBJ2-7; 7 bases fit TRBD2. V was pared by 0 bases and J by 2 bases, with 7 bases of the junction left unmatched. Germline lookup yields CDR1 WNHNN and CDR2 SYGVQD (reference sequence). The CDR3 runs to 16 residues. CDR3 in amino acids: CASSESLGRGTYEQYF. The DNA of the CDR3 is TGCGCCAGCAGTGAGTCGCTTGGGAGGGGAACCTACGAGCAGTACTTC.

The chain has TRBV6-6 and TRBJ1-1; a possible D gene is TRBD1 (5 bases). This CDR3 is built from 19 residues. V lost 5 bases and J lost 1, with 26 bases in between. Germline CDR1 MNHNY, CDR2 SVGAGI (reference sequence). CDR3 in DNA: TGTGCCAGCAGTCCTGAATGGGCAGGGATTCAGCAGTCGAACACTGAAGCTTTCTTT. Translation: CASSPEWAGIQQSNTEAFF.

V gene TRBV9 combines with J gene TRBJ2-3; unclear D gene. Per the germline V gene, CDR1 is SGDLS and CDR2 is YYNGEE. This CDR3 spans 13 amino acids. Trimming stripped 4 bases from V and 1 base from J, with 7 bases between. The CDR3 reads CASSSERTDTQYF. The CDR3 nucleotides read TGTGCCAGCAGCTCCGAGCGCACAGATACGCAGTATTTT.

This chain uses TRBV27 with TRBJ1-1; D gene uncertain. Germline loops: CDR1 MNHEY, CDR2 SMNVEV (reference sequence). The CDR3 extends over 12 amino acids. V was trimmed by 3 bases and J by 5 bases, leaving 7 bases between them. CDR3 sequence: CASSFPNTEAFF. The CDR3 DNA reads as TGTGCCAGCAGTTTCCCCAATACTGAAGCTTTCTTT.

The chain carries TRBV4-1 and TRBJ2-7, with 10 bases lining up with TRBD2. The CDR3 totals 16 residues. The germline V gene encodes CDR1 MGHRA and CDR2 YSYEKL. V lost 3 bases and J lost 1; bases outside the gene matches: 6. CDR3 bases: TGCGCCAGCAGCCACCCCTCTAGCGGGGGATCCTACGAGCAGTACTTC. Translation: CASSHPSSGGSYEQYF.

The chain is built from TRBV4-1 and TRBJ1-4; 10 bases fit TRBD1. This CDR3 has 16 residues. CDR1 is MGHRA and CDR2 is YSYEKL in the germline V gene. V dropped 1 base and J dropped 8; count of bases not matched to a gene: 7. CDR3 DNA: TGCGCCAGCAGCCAAGGGGACAGGGGAGTCGGCGAAAAACTGTTTTTT. Protein: CASSQGDRGVGEKLFF.

This chain joins TRBV5-6 and TRBJ1-4; TRBD1 is a possible D gene (6 bases). Trimming took 0 bases from V and 7 from J, leaving 7 bases between them. The CDR3 contains 13 residues. Germline V CDR1 and CDR2: SGHDT, YYEEEE. The CDR3: CASSLGTVEKLFF. CDR3 nucleotide sequence: TGTGCCAGCAGCTTGGGGACAGTTGAAAAACTGTTTTTT.